This T cell receptor (beta chain) is drawn from a study of T cells in Graves' hyperthyroidism and ophthalmopathy. RNA transcripts served as the template for amplifying TCR beta CDR3 regions. In the first-round RT-PCR of the TCR CDR3, the HTBI primer set was used. One entry per CDR3 protein, called by TCRdb with MiXCR from the multiplex PCR reads. The table includes about 180,000 distinct CDR3 sequences, approximately 15% detected once. Findings of the study overall: Ophthalmopathy stood apart from stable hyperthyroidism in a 13 V-J model.

Germline V gene lookup returns CDR1 MNHNS and CDR2 SASEGT. The CDR3 covers 14 residues. The V and J ends lost 7 bases and 5 bases respectively, with 17 bases between them. This clonotype was seen many times. The antigen is unknown. This clonotype was obtained from a woman in her forties or fifties with Graves' hyperthyroidism. Sequencing was done on a sample of blood. This chain connects TRBV6-1 to TRBJ1-2; no clear D gene. The CDR3 DNA follows: TGTGCCAGCAAACGTGACCTTCTCCCTTATGGCTACACCTTC. Translated, it gives CASKRDLLPYGYTF.